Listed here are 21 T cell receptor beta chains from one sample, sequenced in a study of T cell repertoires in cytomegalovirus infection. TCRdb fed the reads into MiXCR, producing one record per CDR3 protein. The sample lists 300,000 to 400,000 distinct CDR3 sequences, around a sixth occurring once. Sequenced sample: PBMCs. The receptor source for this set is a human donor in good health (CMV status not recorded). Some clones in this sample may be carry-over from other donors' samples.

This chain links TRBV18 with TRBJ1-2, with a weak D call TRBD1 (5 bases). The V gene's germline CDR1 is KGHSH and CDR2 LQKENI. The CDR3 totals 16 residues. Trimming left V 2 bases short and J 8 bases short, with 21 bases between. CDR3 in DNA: TGTGCCAGCTCACCAGTGCAGGACATATCCGTCTCGGGCTACACCTTC. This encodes CASSPVQDISVSGYTF.

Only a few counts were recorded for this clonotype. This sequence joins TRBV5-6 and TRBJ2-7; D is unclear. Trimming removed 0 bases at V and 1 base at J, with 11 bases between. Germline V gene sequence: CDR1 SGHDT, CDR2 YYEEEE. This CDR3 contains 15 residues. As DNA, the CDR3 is TGTGCCAGCAGCTTGGGGCAGGCACCTTCCTACGAGCAGTACTTC. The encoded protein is CASSLGQAPSYEQYF.

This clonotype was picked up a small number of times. CDR3 in DNA: TGCAGTGCTAGAGATCCCATAGGGTCTGGGGATACGCAGTATTTT. This gives the protein CSARDPIGSGDTQYF. The V call is TRBV20-1, the J call TRBJ2-3; no reliable D call. The CDR3 has 15 residues. Trimming shortened V by 0 bases and J by 6 bases, and 16 bases separated the two germline ends. Germline assignment: CDR1 DFQATT and CDR2 SNEGSKA (reference sequence).

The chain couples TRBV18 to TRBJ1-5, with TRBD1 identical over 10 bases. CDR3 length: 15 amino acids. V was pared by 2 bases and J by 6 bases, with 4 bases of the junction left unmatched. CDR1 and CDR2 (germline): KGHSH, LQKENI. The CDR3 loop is CASSPGTGEGQPQHF. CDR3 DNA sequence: TGTGCCAGCTCACCAGGGACAGGGGAGGGTCAGCCCCAGCATTTT.

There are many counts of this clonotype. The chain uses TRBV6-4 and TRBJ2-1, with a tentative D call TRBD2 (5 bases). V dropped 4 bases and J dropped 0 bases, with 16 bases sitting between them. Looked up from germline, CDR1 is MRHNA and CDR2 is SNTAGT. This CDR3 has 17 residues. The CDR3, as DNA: TGTGCCAGCAGTGGGGTTTGGGGAGCCGGCTCCTACAATGAGCAGTTCTTC. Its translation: CASSGVWGAGSYNEQFF.

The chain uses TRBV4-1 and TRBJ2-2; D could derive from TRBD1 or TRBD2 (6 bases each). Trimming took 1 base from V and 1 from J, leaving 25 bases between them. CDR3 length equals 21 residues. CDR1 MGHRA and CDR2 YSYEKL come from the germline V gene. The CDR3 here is CASSQVWGETGIRRNTGELFF. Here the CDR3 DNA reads TGCGCCAGCAGCCAAGTATGGGGGGAAACAGGGATCCGGCGGAACACCGGGGAGCTGTTTTTT.

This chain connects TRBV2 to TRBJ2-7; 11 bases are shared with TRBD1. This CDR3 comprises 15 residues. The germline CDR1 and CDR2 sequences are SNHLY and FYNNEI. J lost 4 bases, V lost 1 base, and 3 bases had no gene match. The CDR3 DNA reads TGTGCCAGCAGTGAAGACCGGGACAGGGGGTACGAGCAGTACTTC. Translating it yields CASSEDRDRGYEQYF.

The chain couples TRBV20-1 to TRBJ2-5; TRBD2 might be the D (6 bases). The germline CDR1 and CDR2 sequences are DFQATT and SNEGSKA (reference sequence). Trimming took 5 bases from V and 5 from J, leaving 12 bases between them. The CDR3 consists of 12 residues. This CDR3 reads CSADLAAETQYF. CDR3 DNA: TGCAGTGCTGACTTAGCGGCGGAGACCCAGTACTTC.

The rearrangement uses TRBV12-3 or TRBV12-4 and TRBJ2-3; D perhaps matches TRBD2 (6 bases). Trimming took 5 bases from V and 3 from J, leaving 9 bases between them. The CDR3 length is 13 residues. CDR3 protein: CASSRDLTDTQYF. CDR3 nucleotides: TGTGCCAGCAGTAGGGACTTGACAGATACGCAGTATTTT.

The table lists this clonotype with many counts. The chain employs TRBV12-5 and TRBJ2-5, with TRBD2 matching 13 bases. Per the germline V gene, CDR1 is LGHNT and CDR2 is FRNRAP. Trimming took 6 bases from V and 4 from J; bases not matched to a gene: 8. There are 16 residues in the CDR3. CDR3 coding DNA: TGTGCTAGTGGGAATAGCTGGACTAGCGGGAGAGAGACCCAGTACTTC. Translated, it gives CASGNSWTSGRETQYF. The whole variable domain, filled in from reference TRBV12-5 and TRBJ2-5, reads DARVTQTPRHKVTEMGQEVTMRCQPILGHNTVFWYRQTMMQGLELLAYFRNRAPLDDSGMPKDRFSAEMPDATLATLKIQPSEPRDSAVYFCASGNSWTSGRETQYFGPGTRLLVL.

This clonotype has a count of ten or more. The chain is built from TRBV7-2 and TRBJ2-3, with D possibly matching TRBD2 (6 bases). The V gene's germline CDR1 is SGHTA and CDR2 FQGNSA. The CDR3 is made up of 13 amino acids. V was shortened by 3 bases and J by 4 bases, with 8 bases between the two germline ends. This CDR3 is CASSLGLPDTQYF. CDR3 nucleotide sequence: TGTGCCAGCAGCTTGGGACTTCCAGATACGCAGTATTTT.

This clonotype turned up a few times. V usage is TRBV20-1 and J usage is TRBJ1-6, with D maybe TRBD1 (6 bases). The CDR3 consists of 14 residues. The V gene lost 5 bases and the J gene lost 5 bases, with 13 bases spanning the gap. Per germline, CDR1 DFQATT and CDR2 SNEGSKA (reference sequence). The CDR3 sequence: CSAGTKLNNSPLHF. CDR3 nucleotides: TGCAGTGCTGGGACAAAACTTAATAATTCACCCCTCCACTTT.

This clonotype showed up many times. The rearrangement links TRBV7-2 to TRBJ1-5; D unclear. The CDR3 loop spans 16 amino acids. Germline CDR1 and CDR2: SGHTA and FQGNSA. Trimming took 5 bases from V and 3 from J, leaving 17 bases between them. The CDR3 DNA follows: TGTGCCAGCAGCCCCGTTGGGGTCCGGAACAATCAGCCCCAGCATTTT. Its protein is CASSPVGVRNNQPQHF.

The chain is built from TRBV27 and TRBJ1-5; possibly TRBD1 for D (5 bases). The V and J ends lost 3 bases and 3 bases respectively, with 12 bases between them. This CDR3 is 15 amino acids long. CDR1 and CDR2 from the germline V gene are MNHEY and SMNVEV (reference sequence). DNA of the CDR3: TGTGCCAGCAGTTTTTCCGACAGCCCCAATCAGCCCCAGCATTTT. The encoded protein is CASSFSDSPNQPQHF.

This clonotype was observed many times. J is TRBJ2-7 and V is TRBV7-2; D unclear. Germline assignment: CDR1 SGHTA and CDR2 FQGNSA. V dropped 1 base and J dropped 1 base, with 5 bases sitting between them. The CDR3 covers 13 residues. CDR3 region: CASSLGPSYEQYF. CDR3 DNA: TGTGCCAGCAGCTTAGGCCCGTCCTACGAGCAGTACTTC.

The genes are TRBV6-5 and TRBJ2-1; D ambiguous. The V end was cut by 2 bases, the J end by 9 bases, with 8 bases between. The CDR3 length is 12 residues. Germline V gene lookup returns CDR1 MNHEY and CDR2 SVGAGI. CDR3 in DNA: TGTGCCAGCAGTTACGATCGCGGTGAGCAGTTCTTC. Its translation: CASSYDRGEQFF.

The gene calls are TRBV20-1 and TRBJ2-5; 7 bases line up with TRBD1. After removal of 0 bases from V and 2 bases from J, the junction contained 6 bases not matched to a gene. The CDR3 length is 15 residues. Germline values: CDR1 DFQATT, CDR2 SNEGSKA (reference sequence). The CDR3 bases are TGCAGTGCTAGAGATCAGGGCAGGGGGCAAGAGACCCAGTACTTC. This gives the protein CSARDQGRGQETQYF.

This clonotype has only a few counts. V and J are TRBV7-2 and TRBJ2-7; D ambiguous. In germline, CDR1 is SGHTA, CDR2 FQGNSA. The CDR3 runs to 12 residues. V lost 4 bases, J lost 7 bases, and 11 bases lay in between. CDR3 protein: CASSSTIMEQYF. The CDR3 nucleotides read TGTGCCAGCAGCTCGACCATTATGGAGCAGTACTTC.

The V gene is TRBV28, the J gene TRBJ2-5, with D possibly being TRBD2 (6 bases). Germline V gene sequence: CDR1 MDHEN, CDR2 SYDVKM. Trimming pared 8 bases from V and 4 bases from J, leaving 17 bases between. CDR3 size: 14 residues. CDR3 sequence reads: CASGGPVRGETQYF. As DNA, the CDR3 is TGTGCCAGCGGTGGGCCCGTGCGGGGAGAGACCCAGTACTTC.

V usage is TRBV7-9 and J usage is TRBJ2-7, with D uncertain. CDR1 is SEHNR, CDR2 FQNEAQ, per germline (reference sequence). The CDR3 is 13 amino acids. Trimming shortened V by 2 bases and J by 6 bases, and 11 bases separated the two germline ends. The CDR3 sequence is CASSLRDFSEQYF. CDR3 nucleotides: TGTGCCAGCAGCTTAAGGGATTTTAGCGAGCAGTACTTC.

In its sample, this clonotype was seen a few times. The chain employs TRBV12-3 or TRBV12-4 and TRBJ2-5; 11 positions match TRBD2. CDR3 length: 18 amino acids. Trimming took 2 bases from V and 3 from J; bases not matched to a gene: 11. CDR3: CASSLWGGASGRKETQYF. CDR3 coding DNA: TGTGCCAGCAGTTTATGGGGCGGAGCTAGCGGGAGGAAAGAGACCCAGTACTTC.